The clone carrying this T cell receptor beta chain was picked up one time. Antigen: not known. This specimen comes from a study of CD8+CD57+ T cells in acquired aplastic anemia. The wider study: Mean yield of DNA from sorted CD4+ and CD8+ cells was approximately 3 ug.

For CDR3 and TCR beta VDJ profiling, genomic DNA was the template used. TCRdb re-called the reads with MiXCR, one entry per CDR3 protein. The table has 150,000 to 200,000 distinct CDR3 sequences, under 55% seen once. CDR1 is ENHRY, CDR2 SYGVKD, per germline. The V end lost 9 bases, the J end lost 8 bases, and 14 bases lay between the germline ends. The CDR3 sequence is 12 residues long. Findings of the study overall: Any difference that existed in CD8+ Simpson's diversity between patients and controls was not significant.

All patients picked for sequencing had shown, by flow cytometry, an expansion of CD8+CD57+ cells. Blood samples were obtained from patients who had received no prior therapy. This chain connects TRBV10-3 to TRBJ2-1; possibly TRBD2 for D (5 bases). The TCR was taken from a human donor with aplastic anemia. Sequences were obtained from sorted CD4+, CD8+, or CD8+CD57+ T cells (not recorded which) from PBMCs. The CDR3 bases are TGTGCCATACGCTCCGTCGGGGATGAGCAGTTCTTC. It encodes CAIRSVGDEQFF.